This T cell receptor (beta chain) was identified in a study of blood T cells in healthy people across ages. Researchers collected around 11 milliliters of peripheral blood from every single donor. The V gene's germline CDR1 is MNHNS and CDR2 SASEGT. Trimming removed 1 base from V and 4 bases from J, with 7 bases in between. The CDR3 has 14 residues. A J-beta primer mix and a sample-barcoded 5' primer were used in a second PCR of about 7 to 11 cycles. From the 5' RACE reads, TCRdb called clonotypes with MiXCR, one entry per CDR3 protein. The sample holds about 650,000 distinct CDR3 sequences; around 52% are singletons and the top ten take roughly 14%. General observations from the study: The recorded TCR beta diversity per million T cells decreased in a roughly linear manner with age.

Of note for this clonotype: The target antigen is unknown.

Sample: blood. This TCR derives from a woman aged 80 or over in good health. J is TRBJ2-2 and V is TRBV6-1; TRBD2 is a possible D gene (6 bases). As DNA, the CDR3 is TGTGCCAGCAGTGAAGGGGGGGTCACCGGGGAGCTGTTTTTT. It encodes CASSEGGVTGELFF.